The TCR beta chain described here comes from a study of T cell clones after liver transplantation. Across the study: TCRbeta sequencing after a pre-transplant mixed lymphocyte reaction identified graft-donor-reactive clones, later tracked in post-transplant blood. Tolerant meant at least one year fully off immunosuppression without liver enzymes above twice normal. As an antigen-independent comparator, third-party-reactive TCRbeta sequences came from pre-transplant mixed lymphocyte reactions. Broader study findings: Post-transplant, graft-donor-reactive CD4 TCRbeta sequences in blood dropped significantly in most of the 8 subjects.

This clone was seen only once. The antigen is not known. Only in-frame clones appear in the TCRdb table, and some are missing; sequencing was by immunoSEQ multiplex PCR. The sample contains more than 45,000 clones, around two thirds of which appear only once. CDR1 and CDR2 (germline): LNHDA, SQIVND (reference sequence). This CDR3 spans 13 amino acids. V was trimmed by 4 bases and J by 4 bases, leaving 7 bases between them. The receptor's source is a human patient who received a liver transplant. The graft donor may have contributed some T cells. This specimen was CD4+ T cells from blood, taken at the roughly 15-month timepoint. The rearrangement uses TRBV19 and TRBJ1-4; no firm D call. CDR3 residues: CASSRQYNEKLFF. The CDR3 DNA reads TGTGCCAGTAGTAGGCAGTATAATGAAAAACTGTTTTTT.